The entry below describes one T cell receptor beta chain. The CDR3 consists of 13 residues. Trimming removed 0 bases from V and 6 bases from J, with 8 bases in between. Looked up from germline, CDR1 is LNHNV and CDR2 is YYDKDF (reference sequence). The record originates from a study of shared clonotypes between healthy human individuals. TCRdb's table, derived via immunoSEQ multiplex PCR, lists solely in-frame clones and lacks some. This repertoire shows about 470,000 clones, around 75% found once; its top ten account for 13%. The source material was PBMCs. The chain combines TRBV15 with TRBJ1-1; D gene ambiguous. This receptor was identified in a middle-aged woman in good health. Some clones in this sample may be carry-over from other donors' samples. CDR3 sequence reads: CATSRDQESEAFF. The CDR3 DNA follows: TGTGCCACCAGCAGAGATCAGGAGTCTGAAGCTTTCTTT.